These T cell receptor beta chains were read from a single sample in a study of OX40 agonist ivuxolimab in advanced cancers. TCRdb keeps only in-frame clones here, not all; method: immunoSEQ multiplex PCR. The sample lists tens of thousands of clones; 81% were seen once. The source was CD4+ or CD8+ T cells sorted from blood, collected in a trial of the OX40 agonist ivuxolimab. The receptors stem from an adult with an advanced solid tumor such as melanoma, head and neck, liver or kidney cancer. The CDR3 runs from the conserved cysteine through the conserved F or W. The order of the fields is CDR3 protein, CDR3 DNA, clone size, D gene, V gene, J gene. The D gene is left open where the match is weak. Clone sizes are given selectively: once, few, many, or a class where the clone is expanded.

cdr3_aa: CASSGLLAGGLETQYF
cdr3_nt: TGTGCCAGCAGCGGGCTACTAGCGGGGGGGCTAGAGACCCAGTACTTC
clone_size: few
d_call: TRBD2
v_call: TRBV2
j_call: TRBJ2-5

cdr3_aa: CASSSGPNTGELFF
cdr3_nt: TGTGCCAGCAGCTCGGGACCAAACACCGGGGAGCTGTTTTTT
clone_size: -
d_call: -
v_call: TRBV7-8
j_call: TRBJ2-2

cdr3_aa: CASSLRVPQPQHF
cdr3_nt: TGTGCCAGCAGTTTGAGGGTCCCTCAGCCCCAGCATTTT
clone_size: -
d_call: -
v_call: TRBV28
j_call: TRBJ1-5

cdr3_aa: CAIGVAGVEQYF
cdr3_nt: TGTGCCATCGGGGTAGCGGGAGTTGAGCAGTACTTC
clone_size: medium-sized
d_call: TRBD2
v_call: TRBV10-3
j_call: TRBJ2-7

cdr3_aa: CAIQSSYNEQFF
cdr3_nt: TGTGCCATACAAAGCTCCTACAATGAGCAGTTCTTC
clone_size: -
d_call: -
v_call: TRBV7-9
j_call: TRBJ2-1

cdr3_aa: CASSPRGTDTQYF
cdr3_nt: TGCGCCAGCAGTCCCAGGGGCACAGATACGCAGTATTTT
clone_size: -
d_call: -
v_call: TRBV10-1
j_call: TRBJ2-3

cdr3_aa: CASSPSIQGGNEQFF
cdr3_nt: TGCGCCAGCAGCCCCAGTATCCAGGGGGGCAATGAGCAGTTCTTC
clone_size: -
d_call: -
v_call: TRBV4-3
j_call: TRBJ2-1

cdr3_aa: CASSIMGTSGATDTQYF
cdr3_nt: TGTGCCAGTAGTATAATGGGGACTAGCGGAGCAACAGATACGCAGTATTTT
clone_size: -
d_call: TRBD2
v_call: TRBV19
j_call: TRBJ2-3

cdr3_aa: CASSADKQGFYGYTF
cdr3_nt: TGTGCCAGCAGCGCCGATAAACAGGGGTTCTATGGCTACACCTTC
clone_size: -
d_call: TRBD1
v_call: TRBV13
j_call: TRBJ1-2

cdr3_aa: CASTMGGMNTEAFF
cdr3_nt: TGTGCCAGCACCATGGGTGGGATGAACACTGAAGCTTTCTTT
clone_size: -
d_call: -
v_call: TRBV6-1
j_call: TRBJ1-1

cdr3_aa: CASSTSSTDTQYF
cdr3_nt: TGTGCCAGCAGCACCTCTAGCACAGATACGCAGTATTTT
clone_size: few
d_call: -
v_call: TRBV9
j_call: TRBJ2-3

cdr3_aa: CASSISSMGGRTEAFF
cdr3_nt: TGTGCCAGTAGTATCTCCTCCATGGGGGGTCGGACTGAAGCTTTCTTT
clone_size: -
d_call: -
v_call: TRBV19
j_call: TRBJ1-1

cdr3_aa: CASSSVGNEQFF
cdr3_nt: TGTGCCAGCAGTTCGGTAGGGAATGAGCAGTTCTTC
clone_size: -
d_call: -
v_call: TRBV27
j_call: TRBJ2-1

cdr3_aa: CASSQFQETQYF
cdr3_nt: TGTGCCAGCAGCCAGTTCCAGGAGACCCAGTACTTC
clone_size: once
d_call: -
v_call: TRBV13
j_call: TRBJ2-5

cdr3_aa: CASSTGPNGYTF
cdr3_nt: TGTGCCAGCAGCACAGGGCCCAATGGCTACACCTTC
clone_size: -
d_call: -
v_call: TRBV6-5
j_call: TRBJ1-2

cdr3_aa: CATSREGQAYNEQFF
cdr3_nt: TGTGCCACCAGCAGAGAAGGTCAGGCCTACAATGAGCAGTTCTTC
clone_size: -
d_call: -
v_call: TRBV15
j_call: TRBJ2-1

cdr3_aa: CASSPGENTGELFF
cdr3_nt: TGTGCCAGCAGCCCCGGGGAGAACACCGGGGAGCTGTTTTTT
clone_size: -
d_call: -
v_call: TRBV4-2
j_call: TRBJ2-2

cdr3_aa: CASSQDPLAGGETQYF
cdr3_nt: TGCGCCAGCAGCCAAGATCCCCTAGCGGGAGGTGAGACCCAGTACTTC
clone_size: -
d_call: TRBD2
v_call: TRBV4-3
j_call: TRBJ2-5

cdr3_aa: CASSVSGAPNQPQHF
cdr3_nt: TGTGCCAGCAGCGTGTCGGGGGCCCCCAATCAGCCCCAGCATTTT
clone_size: few
d_call: -
v_call: TRBV9
j_call: TRBJ1-5

cdr3_aa: CASSLSGIGNTIYF
cdr3_nt: TGTGCCAGCAGCTTATCAGGGATTGGAAACACCATATATTTT
clone_size: -
d_call: -
v_call: TRBV7-2
j_call: TRBJ1-3

cdr3_aa: CASSSQTCEQYF
cdr3_nt: TGTGCCAGCAGCTCTCAGACCTGCGAGCAGTACTTC
clone_size: -
d_call: -
v_call: TRBV7-9
j_call: TRBJ2-7

cdr3_aa: CASRMVGGYEQYF
cdr3_nt: TGTGCCAGCAGGATGGTGGGCGGCTACGAGCAGTACTTC
clone_size: -
d_call: -
v_call: TRBV27
j_call: TRBJ2-7

cdr3_aa: CASSQALGHLGQYF
cdr3_nt: TGCGCCAGCAGCCAAGCCTTGGGGCATTTGGGGCAGTATTTT
clone_size: -
d_call: -
v_call: TRBV4-1
j_call: TRBJ2-3

cdr3_aa: CASSVAGQETQYF
cdr3_nt: TGTGCCAGCAGTGTGGCGGGCCAAGAGACCCAGTACTTC
clone_size: -
d_call: -
v_call: TRBV2
j_call: TRBJ2-5

cdr3_aa: CASSGSYEQYF
cdr3_nt: TGTGCCAGTAGCGGCTCCTACGAGCAGTACTTC
clone_size: -
d_call: -
v_call: TRBV19
j_call: TRBJ2-7

cdr3_aa: CASSDAGIQETQYF
cdr3_nt: TGTGCCAGCAGTGATGCAGGGATCCAAGAGACCCAGTACTTC
clone_size: -
d_call: -
v_call: TRBV2
j_call: TRBJ2-5

cdr3_aa: CASSQEETGGIPYGYTF
cdr3_nt: TGCGCCAGCAGCCAAGAAGAGACAGGGGGGATACCCTATGGCTACACCTTC
clone_size: -
d_call: TRBD1
v_call: TRBV4-3
j_call: TRBJ1-2

cdr3_aa: CASSLYREIQPQHF
cdr3_nt: TGTGCCAGCAGTTTGTACAGGGAAATACAGCCCCAGCATTTT
clone_size: -
d_call: -
v_call: TRBV28
j_call: TRBJ1-5

cdr3_aa: CSVAGGALGGTDTQYF
cdr3_nt: TGCAGCGTTGCAGGGGGCGCATTAGGAGGCACAGATACGCAGTATTTT
clone_size: -
d_call: TRBD1
v_call: TRBV29-1
j_call: TRBJ2-3

cdr3_aa: CASSPGGTGYNSPLHF
cdr3_nt: TGTGCCAGCAGCCCGGGGGGGACGGGCTATAATTCACCCCTCCACTTT
clone_size: -
d_call: -
v_call: TRBV4-2
j_call: TRBJ1-6

cdr3_aa: CASRPDDYGYTF
cdr3_nt: TGTGCCAGCAGACCGGACGACTATGGCTACACCTTC
clone_size: -
d_call: -
v_call: TRBV5-5
j_call: TRBJ1-2

cdr3_aa: CAIPRDQADNEQFF
cdr3_nt: TGTGCCATCCCACGGGACCAAGCTGACAATGAGCAGTTCTTC
clone_size: once
d_call: -
v_call: TRBV6-1
j_call: TRBJ2-1

cdr3_aa: CASRPDRVNTEAFF
cdr3_nt: TGTGCCAGCAGACCCGACAGAGTGAACACTGAAGCTTTCTTT
clone_size: -
d_call: -
v_call: TRBV28
j_call: TRBJ1-1

cdr3_aa: CASSPKPGGPGYTF
cdr3_nt: TGTGCCAGCAGCCCAAAACCGGGAGGTCCTGGCTACACCTTC
clone_size: -
d_call: -
v_call: TRBV14
j_call: TRBJ1-2

cdr3_aa: CASSLGGSGQPQHF
cdr3_nt: TGTGCCAGCAGCTTAGGAGGGTCGGGTCAGCCCCAGCATTTT
clone_size: once
d_call: -
v_call: TRBV7-9
j_call: TRBJ1-5

cdr3_aa: CASSHGLAGARGTDTQYF
cdr3_nt: TGTGCCAGCAGCCATGGACTAGCGGGGGCGCGGGGCACAGATACGCAGTATTTT
clone_size: -
d_call: TRBD2
v_call: TRBV11-2
j_call: TRBJ2-3

cdr3_aa: CASSVSRGVTDTQYF
cdr3_nt: TGCGCCAGCAGTGTGTCACGCGGGGTCACAGATACGCAGTATTTT
clone_size: -
d_call: -
v_call: TRBV10-1
j_call: TRBJ2-3

cdr3_aa: CASSLGSGASTDTQYF
cdr3_nt: TGTGCCAGCAGCTTAGGTTCGGGGGCTAGCACAGATACGCAGTATTTT
clone_size: -
d_call: -
v_call: TRBV7-6
j_call: TRBJ2-3

cdr3_aa: CASSPGGSGNTIYF
cdr3_nt: TGTGCCAGCAGCCCAGGGGGCTCAGGAAACACCATATATTTT
clone_size: -
d_call: TRBD1
v_call: TRBV7-9
j_call: TRBJ1-3

cdr3_aa: CASSLAGNTEAFF
cdr3_nt: TGTGCCAGCAGCTTAGCAGGGAACACTGAAGCTTTCTTT
clone_size: -
d_call: -
v_call: TRBV11-2
j_call: TRBJ1-1

cdr3_aa: CASSLSGSYSYNEQFF
cdr3_nt: TGTGCCAGCAGTTTATCCGGGTCCTACTCCTACAATGAGCAGTTCTTC
clone_size: -
d_call: -
v_call: TRBV27
j_call: TRBJ2-1

cdr3_aa: CASSLMGQGGETQYF
cdr3_nt: TGCGCCAGCAGCTTGATGGGGCAGGGAGGAGAGACCCAGTACTTC
clone_size: -
d_call: -
v_call: TRBV5-1
j_call: TRBJ2-5

cdr3_aa: CASSEGAGEKLFF
cdr3_nt: TGTGCCAGCAGTGAGGGGGCAGGAGAAAAACTGTTTTTT
clone_size: -
d_call: -
v_call: TRBV2
j_call: TRBJ1-4

cdr3_aa: CASSSGQGISEAFF
cdr3_nt: TGTGCCAGCAGTTCCGGACAGGGGATCTCTGAAGCTTTCTTT
clone_size: many
d_call: TRBD1
v_call: TRBV6-6
j_call: TRBJ1-1

cdr3_aa: CASSQTITGELFF
cdr3_nt: TGTGCCAGCAGCCAGACGATCACCGGGGAGCTGTTTTTT
clone_size: -
d_call: -
v_call: TRBV5-8
j_call: TRBJ2-2

cdr3_aa: CASIALAGEGADTQYF
cdr3_nt: TGTGCCAGCATCGCCTTAGCGGGGGAGGGGGCAGATACGCAGTATTTT
clone_size: -
d_call: TRBD2
v_call: TRBV6-6
j_call: TRBJ2-3

cdr3_aa: CSAKSGGPADTQYF
cdr3_nt: TGCAGCGCCAAATCAGGAGGGCCGGCAGATACGCAGTATTTT
clone_size: -
d_call: -
v_call: TRBV29-1
j_call: TRBJ2-3

cdr3_aa: CASSLRFEQGPNYGYTF
cdr3_nt: TGTGCCAGCAGCTTAAGGTTCGAACAGGGTCCTAACTATGGCTACACCTTC
clone_size: -
d_call: -
v_call: TRBV7-9
j_call: TRBJ1-2

cdr3_aa: CASSLQDVVAKNIQYF
cdr3_nt: TGTGCCAGTAGTCTTCAGGACGTAGTAGCCAAAAACATTCAGTACTTC
clone_size: -
d_call: -
v_call: TRBV19
j_call: TRBJ2-4

cdr3_aa: CASNPGTGSGKLFF
cdr3_nt: TGTGCCAGCAACCCCGGGACAGGGAGCGGAAAACTGTTTTTT
clone_size: once
d_call: TRBD1
v_call: TRBV6-6
j_call: TRBJ1-4

cdr3_aa: CASKRDRDYNEQFF
cdr3_nt: TGTGCCAGCAAAAGGGACAGGGACTACAATGAGCAGTTCTTC
clone_size: -
d_call: TRBD1
v_call: TRBV6-5
j_call: TRBJ2-1

cdr3_aa: CASSLTEYSGNTIYF
cdr3_nt: TGTGCCAGTAGCCTGACCGAATACTCTGGAAACACCATATATTTT
clone_size: -
d_call: -
v_call: TRBV19
j_call: TRBJ1-3

cdr3_aa: CASSRITGFPSYNEQFF
cdr3_nt: TGTGCCAGCAGTCGTATTACAGGGTTCCCCTCCTACAATGAGCAGTTCTTC
clone_size: once
d_call: -
v_call: TRBV27
j_call: TRBJ2-1

cdr3_aa: CSGQQETQYF
cdr3_nt: TGCAGTGGACAGCAAGAGACCCAGTACTTC
clone_size: -
d_call: -
v_call: TRBV20-1
j_call: TRBJ2-5

cdr3_aa: CASSGTSGGQETQYF
cdr3_nt: TGTGCCAGCAGCGGGACTAGCGGGGGCCAAGAGACCCAGTACTTC
clone_size: -
d_call: TRBD2
v_call: TRBV9
j_call: TRBJ2-5

cdr3_aa: CASSPQGSQETQYF
cdr3_nt: TGTGCCAGCTCACCCCAGGGGTCCCAAGAGACCCAGTACTTC
clone_size: -
d_call: -
v_call: TRBV18
j_call: TRBJ2-5

cdr3_aa: CASSVLLAGGWNEQFF
cdr3_nt: TGTGCCAGCAGCGTCCTTCTAGCGGGGGGTTGGAATGAGCAGTTCTTC
clone_size: -
d_call: TRBD2
v_call: TRBV9
j_call: TRBJ2-1

cdr3_aa: CASSTAPDRGNGFF
cdr3_nt: TGTGCCAGTAGTACCGCGCCCGACAGGGGGAATGGTTTCTTT
clone_size: -
d_call: TRBD1
v_call: TRBV19
j_call: TRBJ1-1